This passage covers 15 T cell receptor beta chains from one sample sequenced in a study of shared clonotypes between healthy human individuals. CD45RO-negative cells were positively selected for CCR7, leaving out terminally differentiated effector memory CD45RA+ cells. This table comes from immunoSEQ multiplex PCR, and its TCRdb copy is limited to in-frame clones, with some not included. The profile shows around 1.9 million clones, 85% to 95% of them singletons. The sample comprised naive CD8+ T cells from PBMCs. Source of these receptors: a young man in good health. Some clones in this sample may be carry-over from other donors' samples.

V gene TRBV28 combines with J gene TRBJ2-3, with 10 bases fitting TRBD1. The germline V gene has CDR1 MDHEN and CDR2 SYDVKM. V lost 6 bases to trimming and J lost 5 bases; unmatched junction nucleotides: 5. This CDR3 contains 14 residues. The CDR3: CASRETGGEDTQYF. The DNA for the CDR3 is TGTGCCAGCAGGGAGACAGGGGGCGAAGATACGCAGTATTTT. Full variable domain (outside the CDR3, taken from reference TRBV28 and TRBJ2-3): DVKVTQSSRYLVKRTGEKVFLECVQDMDHENMFWYRQDPGLGLRLIYFSYDVKMKEKGDIPEGYSVSREKKERFSLILESASTNQTSMYLCASRETGGEDTQYFGPGTRLTVL.

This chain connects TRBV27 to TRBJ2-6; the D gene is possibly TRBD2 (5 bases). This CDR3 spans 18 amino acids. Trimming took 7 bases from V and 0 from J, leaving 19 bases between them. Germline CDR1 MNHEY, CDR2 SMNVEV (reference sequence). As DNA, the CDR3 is TGTGCCAGCACTTTGGTCGGGGTTCCCGACTCTGGGGCCAACGTCCTGACTTTC. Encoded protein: CASTLVGVPDSGANVLTF.

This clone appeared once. The CDR3 sequence is CASTTDRGETQYF. The CDR3 DNA follows: TGTGCCAGCACCACGGACAGGGGGGAGACCCAGTACTTC. This chain joins TRBV27 and TRBJ2-5, with 10 positions matching TRBD1. J lost 5 bases, V lost 7 bases, and 4 bases had no gene match. Germline V gives CDR1 MNHEY, CDR2 SMNVEV (reference sequence). CDR3 length: 13 amino acids.

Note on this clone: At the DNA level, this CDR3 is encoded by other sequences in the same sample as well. CDR3 in DNA: TGTGCCAGCAGCTTAGGGACTAGCGGGTACAATGAGCAGTTCTTC. The encoded protein is CASSLGTSGYNEQFF. The chain couples TRBV5-6 to TRBJ2-1, with 12 bases that match TRBD2. This CDR3 comprises 15 residues. Losses at the gene ends were 2 bases for V and 4 bases for J; bases not matched to a gene: 1. Germline values: CDR1 SGHDT, CDR2 YYEEEE.

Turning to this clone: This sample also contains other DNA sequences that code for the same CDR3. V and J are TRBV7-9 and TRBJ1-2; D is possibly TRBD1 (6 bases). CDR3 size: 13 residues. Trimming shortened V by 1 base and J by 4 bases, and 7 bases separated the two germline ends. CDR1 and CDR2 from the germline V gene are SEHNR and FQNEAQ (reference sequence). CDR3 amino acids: CASSLGTVYGYTF. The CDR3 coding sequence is TGTGCCAGCAGCTTAGGGACAGTCTATGGCTACACCTTC. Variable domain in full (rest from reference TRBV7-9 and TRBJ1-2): DTGVSQNPRHKITKRGQNVTFRCDPISEHNRLYWYRQTLGQGPEFLTYFQNEAQLEKSRLLSDRFSAERPKGSFSTLEIQRTEQGDSAMYLCASSLGTVYGYTFGSGTRLTVV.

The CDR3 DNA sequence: TGCGCCAGCAGCCAAGATCCCTGGACTAGCGGGAGATTGCGGGTTAGGCAAGAGACCCAGTACTTC. As protein: CASSQDPWTSGRLRVRQETQYF. The rearrangement links TRBV4-3 to TRBJ2-5, with TRBD2 identical over 13 bases. V dropped 0 bases and J dropped 2; count of bases not matched to a gene: 18. Germline lookup yields CDR1 LGHNA and CDR2 YSLEER. The CDR3 spans 22 residues.

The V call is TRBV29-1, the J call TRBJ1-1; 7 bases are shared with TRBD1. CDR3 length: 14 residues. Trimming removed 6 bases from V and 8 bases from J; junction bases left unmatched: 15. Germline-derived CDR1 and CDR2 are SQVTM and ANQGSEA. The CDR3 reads CSVAVGGRAGEAFF. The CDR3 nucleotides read TGCAGCGTCGCGGTAGGGGGCCGAGCGGGAGAAGCTTTCTTT.

The CDR3 loop is CASRDRFLNTEAFF. The CDR3 DNA follows: TGTGCCAGCAGAGACAGGTTTCTCAACACTGAAGCTTTCTTT. This chain connects TRBV27 to TRBJ1-1, with D tentatively TRBD1 (6 bases). The CDR3 contains 14 residues. Germline CDR1 and CDR2: MNHEY and SMNVEV (reference sequence). Trimming shortened V by 6 bases and J by 2 bases, and 13 bases separated the two germline ends.

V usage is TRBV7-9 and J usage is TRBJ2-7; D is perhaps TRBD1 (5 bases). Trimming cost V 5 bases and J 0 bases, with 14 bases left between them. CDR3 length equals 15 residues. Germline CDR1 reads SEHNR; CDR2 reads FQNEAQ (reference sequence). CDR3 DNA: TGTGCCAGCAGCCAACAGGTTTCGAGCTCCTACGAGCAGTACTTC. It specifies CASSQQVSSSYEQYF.

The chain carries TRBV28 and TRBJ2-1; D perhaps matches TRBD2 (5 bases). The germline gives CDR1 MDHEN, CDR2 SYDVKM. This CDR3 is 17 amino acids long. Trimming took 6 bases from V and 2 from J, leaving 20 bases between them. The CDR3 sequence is CASSPPPLAEPYNEQFF. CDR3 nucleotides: TGTGCCAGCAGCCCGCCCCCCCTAGCCGAACCCTACAATGAGCAGTTCTTC. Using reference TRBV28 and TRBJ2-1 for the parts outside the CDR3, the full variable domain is DVKVTQSSRYLVKRTGEKVFLECVQDMDHENMFWYRQDPGLGLRLIYFSYDVKMKEKGDIPEGYSVSREKKERFSLILESASTNQTSMYLCASSPPPLAEPYNEQFFGPGTRLTVL.

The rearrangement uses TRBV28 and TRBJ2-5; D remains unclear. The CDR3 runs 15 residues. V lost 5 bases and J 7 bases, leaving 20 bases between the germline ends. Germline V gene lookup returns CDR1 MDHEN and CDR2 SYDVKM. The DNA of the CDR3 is TGTGCCAGCAGTGGGGAAGAGAGAGATTATGGGACCCAGTACTTC. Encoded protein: CASSGEERDYGTQYF.

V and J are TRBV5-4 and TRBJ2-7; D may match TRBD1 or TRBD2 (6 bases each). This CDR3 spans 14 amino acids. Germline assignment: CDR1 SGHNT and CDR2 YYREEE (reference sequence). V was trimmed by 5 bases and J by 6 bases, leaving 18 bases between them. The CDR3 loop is CASSTNGGLVEQYF. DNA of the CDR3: TGTGCCAGCAGTACGAACGGGGGCCTGGTCGAGCAGTACTTC.

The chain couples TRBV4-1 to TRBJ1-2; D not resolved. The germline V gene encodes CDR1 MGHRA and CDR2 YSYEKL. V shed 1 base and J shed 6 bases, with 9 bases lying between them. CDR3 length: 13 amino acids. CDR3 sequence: CASSQVGLDGYTF. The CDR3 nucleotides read TGCGCCAGCAGCCAAGTGGGGTTGGATGGCTACACCTTC.

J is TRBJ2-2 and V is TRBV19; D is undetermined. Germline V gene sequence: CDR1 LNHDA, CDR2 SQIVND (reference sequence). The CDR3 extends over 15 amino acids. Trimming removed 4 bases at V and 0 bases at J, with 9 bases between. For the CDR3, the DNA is TGTGCCAGTAGTAGGCCCCACGCGAACACCGGGGAGCTGTTTTTT. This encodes CASSRPHANTGELFF. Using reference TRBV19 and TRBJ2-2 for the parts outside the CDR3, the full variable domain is DGGITQSPKYLFRKEGQNVTLSCEQNLNHDAMYWYRQDPGQGLRLIYYSQIVNDFQKGDIAEGYSVSREKKESFPLTVTSAQKNPTAFYLCASSRPHANTGELFFGEGSRLTVL.

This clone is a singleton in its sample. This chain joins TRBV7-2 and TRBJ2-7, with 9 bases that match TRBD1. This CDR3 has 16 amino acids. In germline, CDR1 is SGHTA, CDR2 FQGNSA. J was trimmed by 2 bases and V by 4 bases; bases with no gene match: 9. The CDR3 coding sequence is TGTGCCAGCAGCTCGCGGCGACAGGGGGGGACCTACGAGCAGTACTTC. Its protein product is CASSSRRQGGTYEQYF.